The rows below give T cell receptor beta chains drawn from one sample of a study of human thymus T cells. TCRdb's table, derived via immunoSEQ multiplex PCR, lists solely in-frame clones and lacks some. This sample has 78,000 or so clones, with approximately 97% found just once. Sequenced sample: thymus tissue. These receptors all stem from a boy in the first two years of life with a congenital heart defect but otherwise immunologically healthy. CDR3s leave out the opening cysteine and the closing phenylalanine or tryptophan. D genes are given only for firm matches.

TRBJ2-3 | TRBD2 | TRBV2 | ASSEPLAGGTTDTQY
TRBJ2-5 | NA | TRBV19 | ASSIVSPGTEPQETQY
TRBJ1-6 | NA | TRBV6-1 | ASSDGQGLYSPLH
TRBJ2-1 | NA | TRBV27 | ASSSVPPSSHNEQF
TRBJ2-5 | TRBD1 | TRBV28 | ASSTCPGTGGQGTQY
TRBJ2-4 | NA | TRBV7-2 | ASSFFRHYSAVAKNIQY
TRBJ1-1 | NA | TRBV18 | ASSPPADTEAF
TRBJ2-4 | NA | TRBV21-1 | ASSKGGSEIAKNIQY
TRBJ2-2 | NA | TRBV4-1 | ASSPSPRDGELF
TRBJ2-3 | TRBD2 | TRBV4-3 | ASSQEGLAPTDTQY
TRBJ2-7 | TRBD1 | TRBV4-1 | ASSHSRTGIYEQY
TRBJ2-5 | TRBD1 | TRBV7-3 | ASSLNGDRGLRETQY
TRBJ1-2 | NA | TRBV18 | ASSPPVILPQGDYGYT
TRBJ2-1 | NA | TRBV29-1 | SVQRGAEYNEQF
TRBJ1-1 | NA | TRBV28 | ASSLLGLTNTEAF
TRBJ1-2 | NA | TRBV2 | ASSECGPVCIRPAYGYT
TRBJ1-1 | NA | TRBV7-2 | ASSPTANTEAF
TRBJ1-2 | NA | TRBV6-1 | ASSDDRPRYGYT
TRBJ2-1 | TRBD1 | TRBV19 | ASSMDRDYNEQF
TRBJ2-5 | NA | TRBV7-6 | ASSLGQTQY
TRBJ2-2 | TRBD2 | TRBV5-4 | ASSLEGLAGEFGELF
TRBJ2-3 | NA | TRBV9 | ASSTTGEGDRSSTDTQY
TRBJ2-1 | NA | TRBV2 | ASREDSLLGNNEQF